Shown below are 8 T cell receptor beta chains from a single sample sequenced in a study of human T cells and chemical hapten exposure. Noted time point: patch test 1, 2 weeks after DPC sensitization. Documented treatment: therapeutic diphenylcyclopropenone sensitization with weekly scalp DPC. Each CDR3 protein is one row after TCRdb ran MiXCR on the RACE reads. The data hold about 74,000 distinct CDR3 sequences, with about 32% observed a single time. The source was whole blood, collected in connection with sensitization to the hapten diphenylcyclopropenone (DPC). The receptors stem from a man aged 40-49 years with alopecia areata. Some clones in this sample may be carry-over from other donors' samples.

This clonotype was seen only a few times. The J gene is TRBJ1-1, the V gene TRBV27; TRBD1 agrees at 10 bases. Germline trimming cut 4 bases from V and 4 bases from J; bases unmatched to any gene: 3. This CDR3 is built from 14 residues. Germline CDR1 MNHEY, CDR2 SMNVEV (reference sequence). The CDR3 DNA reads TGTGCCAGCAGTTCGAGGACAGGGGGCACTGAAGCTTTCTTT. Translating it yields CASSSRTGGTEAFF.

The gene calls are TRBV6-2 or TRBV6-3 and TRBJ1-5; D remains ambiguous. CDR3 length: 14 residues. Germline V gene sequence: CDR1 MNHEY, CDR2 SVGEGT. The germline V and J ends were trimmed by 10 bases and 0 bases, with 13 bases remaining between them. This CDR3 is CATLGVYSNQPQHF. CDR3 in DNA: TGTGCCACCCTGGGAGTTTATAGCAATCAGCCCCAGCATTTT.

The chain recombines TRBV6-1 with TRBJ2-4; TRBD2 matches at 7 bases. V shed 3 bases and J 1 base; nucleotides not matched to a gene: 3. Germline V CDR1 and CDR2: MNHNS, SASEGT. The CDR3 loop spans 15 amino acids. CDR3 DNA sequence: TGTGCCAGCAGTGATAGCGGGCTGGCCAAAAACATTCAGTACTTC. It encodes CASSDSGLAKNIQYF.

This clonotype has more than one count but fewer than ten. This rearrangement joins TRBV20-1 to TRBJ2-5, with TRBD1 as a possible D gene (5 bases). Looked up from germline, CDR1 is DFQATT and CDR2 is SNEGSKA (reference sequence). The CDR3 runs to 16 residues. V was cut by 0 bases and J by 3 bases, with 17 bases left in between. The CDR3 spells CSARDLLRGGEETQYF. The CDR3 nucleotides read TGCAGTGCTAGAGATCTATTAAGGGGTGGAGAAGAGACCCAGTACTTC.

This chain uses TRBV2 with TRBJ2-1; no clear D gene. V lost 5 bases and J lost 9, with 5 bases in between. The CDR3 runs to 10 residues. CDR1 SNHLY and CDR2 FYNNEI come from the germline V gene. The CDR3 DNA is TGTGCCAGCAGTAATGGTGAGCAGTTCTTC. This codes for CASSNGEQFF.

The rearrangement joins TRBV20-1 to TRBJ2-2; 8 bases are shared with TRBD1. This CDR3 has 17 amino acids. CDR1 is DFQATT and CDR2 is SNEGSKA in the germline V gene (reference sequence). The V segment lost 2 bases and the J segment 4 bases; nucleotides outside the gene matches: 12. The chain's CDR3 is CSARPPPTGVATGELFF. CDR3 bases: TGCAGTGCTAGACCCCCTCCGACAGGGGTTGCCACCGGGGAGCTGTTTTTT.

The chain has TRBV6-5 and TRBJ1-3; no clear D. Germline V gene sequence: CDR1 MNHEY, CDR2 SVGAGI. Trimming took 7 bases from V and 1 from J, leaving 11 bases between them. This CDR3 region has 14 residues. In DNA form, the CDR3 reads TGTGCCAGCATGCCCGGGCTGTCTGGAAACACCATATATTTT. Its protein product is CASMPGLSGNTIYF.

DNA of the CDR3: TGTGCCAGCAGCTCCGGGGAAAGCTCCTACAATGAGCAGTTCTTC. Its translation is CASSSGESSYNEQFF. This chain connects TRBV3-1 to TRBJ2-1, with D maybe TRBD2 (5 bases). Germline-derived CDR1 and CDR2 are LGHDT and YNNKEL (reference sequence). The CDR3 spans 15 residues. The V and J ends lost 5 bases and 0 bases respectively, with 11 bases between them.